The 25 T cell receptor beta chains given below trace back to one sample, sequenced in a study of CD8+ T cells in alopecia areata (dated by TCRdb to the late 2010s). The label giving this sample's time point can be read as: 20 to 30 weeks on oral tofacitinib. According to the study, the label for this sample's treatment or condition signals: oral pan-JAK inhibitor, 5-10 mg twice daily. The library was built by means of the immunoSEQ multiplex PCR assay. RNA was extracted from all samples and reverse transcribed into cDNA, which served as template for TCR sequencing. TCRdb carries this immuneACCESS record with in-frame sequences only. Its versions omit some clonotypes, under half of them owing to an unresolved V gene in the studies checked, with the rest unexplained. In this sample the table shows fewer than 150,000 clones, around 54% of which occur a single time. The ten largest clones take up about 3.7% of the sample.

Sequencing was performed on CD4+ T cells sorted from blood, taken at week 24, from a patient treated with tofacitinib. All receptors come from a human donor with alopecia areata.

The V call is TRBV6-1, the J call TRBJ2-5, with a weak D call TRBD1 (5 bases). Trimming stripped 4 bases from V and 0 bases from J, with 21 bases between. CDR3 length: 18 amino acids. CDR1 MNHNS and CDR2 SASEGT come from the germline V gene. DNA for the CDR3: TGTGCCAGCAGTGCCGGGTCCCAAAAGGGGCCGTACCAAGAGACCCAGTACTTC. Amino acids: CASSAGSQKGPYQETQYF.

CDR3 nucleotide sequence: TGTGCCAGTAGTATCCACGGGGGAGGGACAGATACGCAGTATTTT. This translates into CASSIHGGGTDTQYF. The gene calls are TRBV19 and TRBJ2-3, with 7 positions matching TRBD2. V lost 3 bases, J lost 3 bases, and 6 bases stayed unmatched. Germline V gives CDR1 LNHDA, CDR2 SQIVND (reference sequence). There are 15 residues in the CDR3.

In this sample, this clone turned up a few times. The V gene is TRBV29-1, the J gene TRBJ1-1; TRBD1 aligns across 8 bases. CDR1 and CDR2 from the germline V gene are SQVTM and ANQGSEA. The V gene end was trimmed by 7 bases and the J gene end by 4 bases; junction bases not matched to a gene: 5. The CDR3 totals 12 residues. DNA for the CDR3: TGCAGCGGATACAGGGGGACCACTGAAGCTTTCTTT. This gives the protein CSGYRGTTEAFF.

This chain joins TRBV30 and TRBJ2-7; D may be TRBD2 (5 bases). Germline values: CDR1 GTSNPN, CDR2 SVGIG (reference sequence). The V gene lost 4 bases and the J gene lost 0 bases, with 13 bases spanning the gap. This CDR3 has 14 residues. The CDR3 DNA reads as TGTGCCTGGATAGTGCCGGGAACCTCCTACGAGCAGTACTTC. This gives the protein CAWIVPGTSYEQYF.

The V gene is TRBV6-5, the J gene TRBJ2-7; 10 bases align to TRBD2. The CDR3 sequence is 12 residues long. V dropped 9 bases and J dropped 3; count of bases not matched to a gene: 2. Germline V gives CDR1 MNHEY, CDR2 SVGAGI. DNA for the CDR3: TGTGCCAGTAGCGGGGGGCGCTACGAGCAGTACTTC. Amino acid sequence: CASSGGRYEQYF.

The rearrangement joins TRBV18 to TRBJ2-7; D gene ambiguous. With 1 base removed from V and 3 bases from J, the gap between germline ends came to 7 bases. Germline CDR1 is KGHSH and CDR2 is LQKENI. This CDR3 is built from 13 residues. The CDR3 here is CASSPRRNYEQYF. The CDR3 nucleotides read TGTGCCAGCTCACCACGCCGAAACTACGAGCAGTACTTC. Full variable domain (remainder filled in from reference TRBV18 and TRBJ2-7): NAGVMQNPRHLVRRRGQEARLRCSPMKGHSHVYWYRQLPEEGLKFMVYLQKENIIDESGMPKERFSAEFPKEGPSILRIQQVVRGDSAAYFCASSPRRNYEQYFGPGTRLTVT.

In its sample, this clone was seen a few times. The chain employs TRBV7-2 and TRBJ2-5; D ambiguous. The CDR3 length is 11 residues. The V gene lost 6 bases and the J gene lost 5 bases, with 7 bases spanning the gap. Germline CDR1 and CDR2: SGHTA and FQGNSA. CDR3 amino acids: CASSQMETQYF. The CDR3 coding sequence is TGTGCCAGCAGTCAGATGGAGACCCAGTACTTC. Filled out from reference TRBV7-2 and TRBJ2-5, the complete variable domain reads GAGVSQSPSNKVTEKGKDVELRCDPISGHTALYWYRQSLGQGLEFLIYFQGNSAPDKSGLPSDRFSAERTGGSVSTLTIQRTQQEDSAVYLCASSQMETQYFGPGTRLLVL.

This sequence joins TRBV7-2 and TRBJ1-4; D perhaps matches TRBD1 (5 bases). The CDR3 consists of 15 residues. Germline CDR1 and CDR2: SGHTA and FQGNSA. Trimming took 1 base from V and 2 from J, leaving 8 bases between them. The CDR3 loop is CASSLGSGTNEKLFF. The CDR3 nucleotides read TGTGCCAGCAGCTTAGGGTCAGGGACTAATGAAAAACTGTTTTTT.

This chain joins TRBV6-5 and TRBJ2-6; D gene ambiguous. The CDR3 runs to 15 residues. V lost 5 bases to trimming and J lost 4 bases, with 12 bases between them. Germline V gene lookup returns CDR1 MNHEY and CDR2 SVGAGI. The CDR3 is CASSLTAPGANVLTF. Here the CDR3 DNA reads TGTGCCAGCAGTCTGACTGCGCCCGGGGCCAACGTCCTGACTTTC.

This clone came up a few times. The chain has TRBV7-2 and TRBJ1-2; D not resolved. This CDR3 is built from 13 residues. Looked up from germline, CDR1 is SGHTA and CDR2 is FQGNSA. V lost 3 bases, J lost 4 bases, and 9 bases lay in between. The CDR3 sequence: CASSLDGSYGYTF. As DNA, the CDR3 is TGTGCCAGCAGCTTGGACGGATCCTATGGCTACACCTTC.

This clone was counted between two and nine times. Distinct nucleotide sequences in the sample also encode this CDR3. DNA of the CDR3: TGTGCCTGGAGTGTAGGGGGGGCCCATCAGCCCCAGCATTTT. Translated: CAWSVGGAHQPQHF. J is TRBJ1-5 and V is TRBV30; D possibly corresponds to TRBD1 (6 bases). The V gene lost 0 bases and the J gene lost 5 bases, with 11 bases spanning the gap. Germline lookup yields CDR1 GTSNPN and CDR2 SVGIG (reference sequence). This CDR3 has 14 amino acids.

This clone came up a few times. This chain connects TRBV29-1 to TRBJ1-2, with a possible D match to TRBD1 (5 bases). Trimming cost V 3 bases and J 4 bases, with 15 bases left between them. In germline, CDR1 is SQVTM, CDR2 ANQGSEA. This CDR3 contains 14 residues. The DNA for the CDR3 is TGCAGCGTTGATCCCCTAGGGGCTGGCTATGGCTACACCTTC. Protein sequence: CSVDPLGAGYGYTF.

V gene TRBV7-8 combines with J gene TRBJ1-6; the D gene is possibly TRBD1 (5 bases). V lost 1 base and J lost 8, with 12 bases in between. CDR1 SGHVS and CDR2 FQNEAQ come from the germline V gene. The CDR3 extends over 15 amino acids. The CDR3 DNA is TGTGCCAGCAGCTTAGGCTTGGGGGTAGATTCACCCCTCCACTTT. This sequence encodes CASSLGLGVDSPLHF. Supplemented by reference TRBV7-8 and TRBJ1-6, the full variable domain reads GAGVSQSPRYKVAKRGQDVALRCDPISGHVSLFWYQQALGQGPEFLTYFQNEAQLDKSGLPSDRFFAERPEGSVSTLKIQRTQQEDSAVYLCASSLGLGVDSPLHFGNGTRLTVT.

The gene calls are TRBV15 and TRBJ1-1, with 7 bases matching TRBD1. The CDR3 has 16 amino acids. Germline values: CDR1 LNHNV, CDR2 YYDKDF (reference sequence). Trimming removed 0 bases from V and 4 bases from J; junction bases left unmatched: 8. The chain's CDR3 is CATSRDPGTVGTEAFF. CDR3 coding DNA: TGTGCCACCAGCAGAGACCCCGGGACAGTCGGCACTGAAGCTTTCTTT.

The chain recombines TRBV29-1 with TRBJ2-3, with a tentative D call TRBD1 (6 bases). The germline gives CDR1 SQVTM, CDR2 ANQGSEA. Trimming cost V 7 bases and J 4 bases, with 21 bases left between them. The CDR3 length is 15 residues. CDR3 nucleotides: TGCAGCGGATCCGGGACACCACGGAAGCCAGATACGCAGTATTTT. This translates into CSGSGTPRKPDTQYF.

This chain connects TRBV4-3 to TRBJ1-2, with 8 bases identical to TRBD1. Germline-derived CDR1 and CDR2 are LGHNA and YSLEER. This CDR3 comprises 15 residues. Trimming removed 2 bases from V and 7 bases from J; junction bases left unmatched: 9. The CDR3 coding sequence is TGCGCCAGCAGCCAAAACCTCGGGACAGGCGGTGGCTACACCTTC. It is translated as CASSQNLGTGGGYTF.

The chain joins TRBV29-1 to TRBJ2-7, with D unclear. The CDR3 has 12 residues. Germline CDR1 and CDR2: SQVTM and ANQGSEA. Between the trimmed V and J ends, which lost 7 bases and 0 bases, there was a span of 10 bases. CDR3 nucleotides: TGCAGCGCCTCGGTGGGCTCCTACGAGCAGTACTTC. It encodes CSASVGSYEQYF.

The chain is built from TRBV27 and TRBJ1-6; D gene ambiguous. The V gene's germline CDR1 is MNHEY and CDR2 SMNVEV (reference sequence). The CDR3 has 13 amino acids. V lost 3 bases, J lost 9 bases, and 9 bases lay in between. The CDR3 protein is CASSFGMGSPLHF. The CDR3 DNA follows: TGTGCCAGCAGTTTCGGGATGGGTTCACCCCTCCACTTT.

This clone qualifies as medium-sized. The CDR3 is CASTSLGSLRGQPQHF. DNA for the CDR3: TGTGCCAGCACATCTCTGGGTTCCTTGCGGGGTCAGCCCCAGCATTTT. This chain joins TRBV27 and TRBJ1-5; D not resolved. V lost 7 bases and J lost 6, with 22 bases in between. CDR3 size: 16 residues. Germline V gives CDR1 MNHEY, CDR2 SMNVEV (reference sequence).

The chain recombines TRBV29-1 with TRBJ2-3; perhaps TRBD2 as D (5 bases). The V end lost 4 bases, the J end lost 1 base, and 18 bases lay between the germline ends. The CDR3 totals 16 residues. Germline CDR1 reads SQVTM; CDR2 reads ANQGSEA. DNA of the CDR3: TGCAGCGTTGGAGGGTTTCTAAAACGAGGCACAGATACGCAGTATTTT. This gives the protein CSVGGFLKRGTDTQYF.

The chain recombines TRBV29-1 with TRBJ2-2; 8 bases are shared with TRBD1. V lost 7 bases, J lost 1 base, and 5 bases stayed unmatched. The CDR3 has 14 residues. CDR1 is SQVTM and CDR2 is ANQGSEA in the germline V gene. The CDR3: CSASGTGNTGELFF. The CDR3 region has the DNA TGCAGCGCATCCGGGACAGGGAACACCGGGGAGCTGTTTTTT.

There are a few counts of this clone. The V gene is TRBV14, the J gene TRBJ1-4, with D uncertain. This CDR3 is 19 amino acids long. Germline V CDR1 and CDR2: SGHDN, FVKESK. Trimming removed 0 bases at V and 4 bases at J, with 21 bases between. The CDR3 nucleotides read TGTGCCAGCAGCCAAGATCATCCCCCCAAACGGAGCCTTAATGAAAAACTGTTTTTT. This codes for CASSQDHPPKRSLNEKLFF.

This clone showed up just a few times. The genes are TRBV30 and TRBJ2-5; D gene uncertain. Trimming took off 2 bases at V and 1 base at J, with 8 bases between the two ends. Germline CDR1 is GTSNPN and CDR2 is SVGIG (reference sequence). The CDR3 extends over 13 amino acids. The CDR3 nucleotides are TGTGCCTGGAGTTTAGGGATCCAAGAGACCCAGTACTTC. It codes for CAWSLGIQETQYF. The variable domain in full, completed from reference TRBV30 and TRBJ2-5, reads SQTIHQWPATLVQPVGSPLSLECTVEGTSNPNLYWYRQAAGRGLQLLFYSVGIGQISSEVPQNLSASRPQDRQFILSSKKLLLSDSGFYLCAWSLGIQETQYFGPGTRLLVL.

The chain uses TRBV7-9 and TRBJ2-5, with TRBD2 matching 8 bases. The ends lost 5 bases at V and 5 bases at J; junction bases unmatched: 10. Germline lookup yields CDR1 SEHNR and CDR2 FQNEAQ (reference sequence). The CDR3 runs 15 residues. The CDR3 DNA is TGTGCCAGCAGCCGAACCGGGACTAGTGGCGAGACCCAGTACTTC. Its protein product is CASSRTGTSGETQYF.

This clone has only a few counts. The chain carries TRBV29-1 and TRBJ2-1; 9 bases are shared with TRBD2. Trimming cost V 7 bases and J 3 bases; bases outside gene matches: 1. The CDR3 contains 12 residues. The V gene's germline CDR1 is SQVTM and CDR2 ANQGSEA. The CDR3 coding sequence is TGCAGCGCAGCGGGGGGCTACAATGAGCAGTTCTTC. It translates to CSAAGGYNEQFF.